This is a list of T cell receptor beta chains from one sample in a study of CD8 T cells in Susac syndrome. TCRdb reanalysed the immunoSEQ multiplex PCR reads using MiXCR and keeps one entry per CDR3 protein. The table lists roughly 150,000 distinct CDR3 sequences, just under 95% of them singletons, with 0.2% to 0.25% in the top ten. Sequencing was carried out using CD8+ T cells from PBMCs. All receptors come from a human donor with multiple sclerosis. Both conserved end residues are part of each CDR3. D genes are given only for firm matches. Expanded clones are given a class, and other clones once, few, many or no size at all.

cdr3_aa: CASSPMADGDNNEQFF; cdr3_nt: TGTGCCAGCAGCCCAATGGCAGATGGGGACAACAATGAGCAGTTCTTC; v_call: TRBV7-8; clone_size: .; d_call: .; j_call: TRBJ2-1
cdr3_aa: CASSLRDRGRVRTTYEQYF; cdr3_nt: TGCGCCAGCAGCTTACGGGACAGGGGGCGCGTCAGGACCACCTACGAGCAGTACTTC; v_call: TRBV5-1; clone_size: .; d_call: TRBD1; j_call: TRBJ2-7
cdr3_aa: CSALTKGGYTF; cdr3_nt: TGCAGCGCCCTAACCAAGGGCGGCTACACCTTC; v_call: TRBV29-1; clone_size: .; d_call: .; j_call: TRBJ1-2
cdr3_aa: CASSAGAEAFF; cdr3_nt: TGTGCCAGCAGCGCGGGGGCTGAAGCTTTCTTT; v_call: TRBV6-5; clone_size: .; d_call: .; j_call: TRBJ1-1
cdr3_aa: CASTLQKIYNEQFF; cdr3_nt: TGTGCCAGCACGTTACAGAAGATCTACAATGAGCAGTTCTTC; v_call: TRBV6-4; clone_size: .; d_call: .; j_call: TRBJ2-1
cdr3_aa: CASSFVRNEQFF; cdr3_nt: TGTGCCAGCAGCTTTGTGAGGAATGAGCAGTTCTTC; v_call: TRBV5-6; clone_size: once; d_call: .; j_call: TRBJ2-1
cdr3_aa: CSARDPGLAGPRSYNEQFF; cdr3_nt: TGCAGTGCTAGAGACCCGGGACTAGCGGGGCCCCGCTCCTACAATGAGCAGTTCTTC; v_call: TRBV20-1; clone_size: .; d_call: TRBD2; j_call: TRBJ2-1
cdr3_aa: CAWSVADRGEKLFF; cdr3_nt: TGTGCCTGGAGTGTCGCGGACAGGGGTGAAAAACTGTTTTTT; v_call: TRBV30; clone_size: .; d_call: TRBD1; j_call: TRBJ1-4
cdr3_aa: CATTLEERGHSGNTIYF; cdr3_nt: TGTGCCACCACCCTAGAAGAAAGGGGGCACTCTGGAAACACCATATATTTT; v_call: TRBV24-1; clone_size: .; d_call: TRBD1; j_call: TRBJ1-3
cdr3_aa: CATSRQGQADEQFF; cdr3_nt: TGTGCCACCAGCAGACAGGGGCAGGCGGATGAGCAGTTCTTC; v_call: TRBV15; clone_size: .; d_call: .; j_call: TRBJ2-1
cdr3_aa: CASSSTGHGQPQHF; cdr3_nt: TGCGCCAGCAGCTCGACAGGGCATGGTCAGCCCCAGCATTTT; v_call: TRBV5-1; clone_size: .; d_call: TRBD1; j_call: TRBJ1-5
cdr3_aa: CSVDTHQKQETQYF; cdr3_nt: TGCAGCGTTGATACTCATCAGAAACAAGAGACCCAGTACTTC; v_call: TRBV29-1; clone_size: .; d_call: .; j_call: TRBJ2-5
cdr3_aa: CASSDRDSRGVQYF; cdr3_nt: TGTGCCAGCAGTGACCGGGACTCACGCGGAGTGCAGTACTTC; v_call: TRBV6-1; clone_size: once; d_call: .; j_call: TRBJ2-7